The 28 T cell receptor beta chains below come from one sample, sequenced in a study of blood T cells in healthy people across ages. A J-beta primer mix and a sample-barcoded 5' primer were used in a second PCR of about 7 to 12 cycles. TCRdb re-derived calls from the 5' RACE reads in MiXCR, one entry per CDR3 protein. The repertoire holds 1.5 million to 2 million distinct CDR3 sequences, about 31% seen once, with about 11% in the top ten. The sample comprised blood. The receptors originated from a woman between 25 and 40 years old in good health.

The V call is TRBV5-1, the J call TRBJ1-2, with 7 bases fitting TRBD1. Trimming cost V 5 bases and J 5 bases; bases outside gene matches: 6. Germline values: CDR1 SGHRS, CDR2 YFSETQ. This CDR3 region has 13 residues. As DNA, the CDR3 is TGCGCCAGCAGAACAGGGGTGGAATATGGCTACACCTTC. Residues: CASRTGVEYGYTF.

This clonotype has only a few counts. The V call is TRBV24-1, the J call TRBJ1-2; D is uncertain. CDR1 KGHDR and CDR2 SFDVKD come from the germline V gene. V was cut by 3 bases and J by 1 base, with 11 bases left in between. This CDR3 has 15 residues. CDR3 DNA: TGTGCCACCAGTGATCAAGAGAATCTTAACTATGGCTACACCTTC. As protein: CATSDQENLNYGYTF.

This clonotype came up a few times. This chain links TRBV13 with TRBJ2-3, with TRBD2 identical over 8 bases. J was trimmed by 3 bases and V by 5 bases; bases with no gene match: 13. The CDR3 spans 17 residues. CDR1 is PRHDT, CDR2 FYEKMQ, per germline (reference sequence). CDR3 DNA sequence: TGTGCCAGCAGCACTAGGACTAGCCGTGAGGGGACAGATACGCAGTATTTT. Protein sequence: CASSTRTSREGTDTQYF.

There are many counts of this clonotype. The rearrangement uses TRBV20-1 and TRBJ2-7; D remains unclear. CDR3 length: 13 amino acids. The V gene lost 3 bases and the J gene lost 0 bases, with 9 bases spanning the gap. Germline CDR1 is DFQATT and CDR2 is SNEGSKA (reference sequence). Written as DNA, the CDR3 is TGCAGTGCTAGCGGCGGACCCTCCTACGAGCAGTACTTC. Translating it yields CSASGGPSYEQYF.

The chain employs TRBV7-6 and TRBJ2-7; D remains ambiguous. V lost 1 base to trimming and J lost 5 bases, with 12 bases between them. Germline values: CDR1 SGHVS, CDR2 FNYEAQ. The CDR3 is 14 residues long. The CDR3 here is CASSLGALRHEQYF. In DNA, the CDR3 is TGTGCCAGCAGCTTAGGGGCTCTGCGCCACGAGCAGTACTTC. The complete variable domain, with remaining parts taken from reference TRBV7-6 and TRBJ2-7, reads GAGVSQSPRYKVTKRGQDVALRCDPISGHVSLYWYRQALGQGPEFLTYFNYEAQQDKSGLPNDRFSAERPEGSISTLTIQRTEQRDSAMYRCASSLGALRHEQYFGPGTRLTVT.

The genes are TRBV10-3 and TRBJ2-1; D unclear. The CDR3 is made up of 13 amino acids. V lost 3 bases, J lost 6 bases, and 9 bases lay in between. CDR1 ENHRY and CDR2 SYGVKD come from the germline V gene. Here the CDR3 DNA reads TGTGCCATCAGTGAATCGATAGTCAATGAGCAGTTCTTC. Translating gives CAISESIVNEQFF.

V gene TRBV3-1 combines with J gene TRBJ2-7; 13 positions match TRBD2. The CDR3 is made up of 23 amino acids. Per the germline V gene, CDR1 is LGHDT and CDR2 is YNNKEL (reference sequence). The J segment lost 0 bases and the V segment lost 0 bases, leaving 20 bases of the junction unmatched. The CDR3 spells CASSQEHLGTSGTRTAISYEQYF. CDR3 coding DNA: TGTGCCAGCAGCCAAGAACACCTGGGGACTAGCGGGACCCGGACCGCTATCTCCTACGAGCAGTACTTC.

This clonotype came up a few times. V and J are TRBV20-1 and TRBJ2-7; 10 bases line up with TRBD1. Germline V gives CDR1 DFQATT, CDR2 SNEGSKA (reference sequence). The trim removed 0 bases at V and 4 bases at J, leaving 12 bases unmatched. The CDR3 length is 17 residues. The CDR3 DNA is TGCAGTGCTAGAGATAAGGTCTGGACAGGGGGGTCGTACGAGCAGTACTTC. Residues: CSARDKVWTGGSYEQYF.

This clonotype was counted only a few times. This chain links TRBV5-1 with TRBJ2-3, with TRBD1 matching 7 bases. This CDR3 region has 14 residues. CDR1 and CDR2 (germline): SGHRS, YFSETQ. V gave up 6 bases and J gave up 1 base; unmatched junction bases: 5. CDR3 loop: CASNTGQGTDTQYF. The CDR3 DNA reads as TGCGCCAGCAACACCGGACAGGGCACAGATACGCAGTATTTT. The whole variable domain, filled in from reference TRBV5-1 and TRBJ2-3, reads KAGVTQTPRYLIKTRGQQVTLSCSPISGHRSVSWYQQTPGQGLQFLFEYFSETQRNKGNFPGRFSGRQFSNSRSEMNVSTLELGDSALYLCASNTGQGTDTQYFGPGTRLTVL.

Comment on this clonotype: A much larger clone lies a single base off, so this may be a read error. This chain uses TRBV4-1 with TRBJ2-5; 12 bases align to TRBD2. The CDR3 has 15 residues. CDR1 and CDR2 (germline): MGHRA, YSYEKL. The CDR3 here is CASRTTSGSDEIQYF. The DNA for the CDR3 is TGCGCCAGCAGAACGACTAGCGGGAGTGATGAGATCCAGTACTTC.

J is TRBJ2-5 and V is TRBV4-1, with D maybe TRBD2 (6 bases). Germline V gene data show CDR1 as MGHRA and CDR2 as YSYEKL. The length of the CDR3 is 14 residues. V shed 0 bases and J shed 5 bases, with 10 bases lying between them. CDR3: CASSQDTSLETQYF. CDR3 nucleotides: TGCGCCAGCAGCCAAGATACTAGCTTGGAGACCCAGTACTTC.

The V call is TRBV7-6, the J call TRBJ2-1, with a weak D call TRBD2 (6 bases). The germline gives CDR1 SGHVS, CDR2 FNYEAQ. Trimming took 1 base from V and 7 from J, leaving 23 bases between them. The CDR3 has 18 amino acids. The chain's CDR3 is CASSLVGGRTTNENEQFF. The DNA of the CDR3 is TGTGCCAGCAGCTTAGTGGGTGGGAGGACCACCAATGAGAATGAGCAGTTCTTC.

The chain couples TRBV9 to TRBJ1-6, with D possibly matching TRBD1 (6 bases). Trimming stripped 6 bases from V and 12 bases from J, with 19 bases between. The CDR3 has 14 amino acids. Germline V gives CDR1 SGDLS, CDR2 YYNGEE. In nucleotides, the CDR3 is TGTGCCAGCACTCCCCGGGACACCCCTGGACCCCTCCACTTT. Amino acids: CASTPRDTPGPLHF.

For this clonotype: Germline and junction disagree at one end, which may indicate a read error. V gene TRBV4-1 combines with J gene TRBJ2-5; D unresolved. CDR1 and CDR2 from the germline V gene are MGHRA and YSYEKL. This CDR3 has 15 amino acids. The chain's CDR3 is CASSQDPQKQGTQYF. CDR3 DNA: TGCGCCAGCAGCCAAGATCCCCAGAAACAAGGGACCCAGTACTTC.

This chain uses TRBV20-1 with TRBJ2-1; 9 bases agree with TRBD2. Germline-derived CDR1 and CDR2 are DFQATT and SNEGSKA (reference sequence). The CDR3 runs 15 residues. Losses at the gene ends were 0 bases for V and 8 bases for J; bases not matched to a gene: 8. CDR3 amino acids: CSARDAGGPIDEQFF. CDR3 sequence (DNA): TGCAGTGCTAGAGATGCGGGAGGGCCTATAGATGAGCAGTTCTTC.

The chain is built from TRBV4-1 and TRBJ2-2; either TRBD1 or TRBD2 may supply D (6 bases each). Germline V gene lookup returns CDR1 MGHRA and CDR2 YSYEKL. The CDR3 extends over 17 amino acids. Trimming removed 4 bases from V and 0 bases from J, with 15 bases in between. CDR3 amino acids: CASSRQGGQSNTGELFF. The CDR3 region has the DNA TGCGCCAGCAGCCGTCAAGGGGGGCAATCGAACACCGGGGAGCTGTTTTTT.

This clonotype was counted ten times or more. The rearrangement links TRBV7-9 to TRBJ2-3; D is undetermined. Trimming shortened V by 5 bases and J by 4 bases, and 16 bases separated the two germline ends. The CDR3 consists of 15 residues. Germline lookup yields CDR1 SEHNR and CDR2 FQNEAQ (reference sequence). The CDR3, as DNA: TGTGCCAGCAGCACCCCGTTTGTGCGTCCAGATACGCAGTATTTT. Residues: CASSTPFVRPDTQYF.

This chain links TRBV5-1 with TRBJ2-3; 7 nucleotides match TRBD2. In germline, CDR1 is SGHRS, CDR2 YFSETQ. The CDR3 spans 17 residues. Losses at the gene ends were 3 bases for V and 3 bases for J; bases not matched to a gene: 13. The DNA for the CDR3 is TGCGCCAGCAGCTCACCGCATAGCGGGTTCGGTACAGATACGCAGTATTTT. Protein product: CASSSPHSGFGTDTQYF.

This clonotype was counted at least ten times. The V gene is TRBV4-2, the J gene TRBJ2-3; D gene ambiguous. Trimming removed 0 bases at V and 0 bases at J, with 10 bases between. Germline V gene lookup returns CDR1 LGHNA and CDR2 YNFKEQ. The CDR3 has 16 amino acids. CDR3 DNA sequence: TGTGCCAGCAGCCAAGAGGAAGGGTCTAGCACAGATACGCAGTATTTT. Amino acid sequence: CASSQEEGSSTDTQYF.

Remarks on this clonotype: A junction boundary mismatches the germline segment, possibly from a read error. The chain links TRBV4-1 to TRBJ2-7, with TRBD2 matching 7 bases. This CDR3 is 15 amino acids long. CDR1 is MGHRA and CDR2 is YSYEKL in the germline V gene. The CDR3 sequence: CAGSQVASRGSEQYF. The CDR3 nucleotides read TGCGCCGGCAGCCAAGTAGCGTCGCGGGGGTCCGAGCAGTACTTC.

This rearrangement joins TRBV20-1 to TRBJ2-7; D perhaps matches TRBD1 (5 bases). CDR3 size: 14 residues. Trimming pared 6 bases from V and 1 base from J, leaving 16 bases between. CDR1 and CDR2 (germline): DFQATT, SNEGSKA (reference sequence). CDR3 DNA sequence: TGCAGTGCCCAGACAGCCCGTGGTTCCTACGAGCAGTACTTC. Its protein product is CSAQTARGSYEQYF.

The V gene is TRBV5-1, the J gene TRBJ1-2, with D possibly matching TRBD1 (5 bases). This CDR3 region has 15 residues. V lost 4 bases to trimming and J lost 2 bases, with 15 bases between them. Looked up from germline, CDR1 is SGHRS and CDR2 is YFSETQ. CDR3 sequence: CASSRLGTYNYGYTF. CDR3 in DNA: TGCGCCAGCAGCCGGCTCGGGACCTACAACTATGGCTACACCTTC. The whole variable domain, remainder taken from reference TRBV5-1 and TRBJ1-2, is KAGVTQTPRYLIKTRGQQVTLSCSPISGHRSVSWYQQTPGQGLQFLFEYFSETQRNKGNFPGRFSGRQFSNSRSEMNVSTLELGDSALYLCASSRLGTYNYGYTFGSGTRLTVV.

This clonotype was observed a handful of times. This chain links TRBV6-1 with TRBJ2-1; no reliable D call. Germline V lookup: CDR1 MNHNS, CDR2 SASEGT. The CDR3 is 13 residues long. The V end lost 6 bases, the J end lost 4 bases, and 10 bases lay between the germline ends. CDR3 nucleotides: TGTGCCAGCAGATTGGACGAATACAATGAGCAGTTCTTC. It specifies CASRLDEYNEQFF.

This clonotype appeared a few times. The V call is TRBV15, the J call TRBJ1-1, with D possibly matching TRBD1 (6 bases). Germline CDR1 is LNHNV and CDR2 is YYDKDF (reference sequence). This CDR3 has 13 residues. V was shortened by 6 bases and J by 1 base, with 9 bases between the two germline ends. In DNA form, the CDR3 reads TGTGCCACCAGACGAGGGGGGAACACTGAAGCTTTCTTT. Protein: CATRRGGNTEAFF.

This clonotype was observed many times. The rearrangement uses TRBV29-1 and TRBJ2-1, with a weak D call TRBD2 (5 bases). Germline V gives CDR1 SQVTM, CDR2 ANQGSEA. The CDR3 covers 13 residues. This CDR3 reads CSLLNGYGDEQFF. The CDR3 nucleotides are TGCAGTCTGTTGAACGGTTACGGGGATGAGCAGTTCTTC.

The rearrangement links TRBV28 to TRBJ2-3, with TRBD2 matching 10 bases. The V gene's germline CDR1 is MDHEN and CDR2 SYDVKM. V trimming: 6 bases; J trimming: 4 bases; junction bases outside the gene matches: 13. CDR3 size: 17 residues. CDR3 DNA: TGTGCCAGCAGCCCGATGAGCGGGAGGGCCGGGGCAGATACGCAGTATTTT. It encodes CASSPMSGRAGADTQYF. Combining the CDR3 with reference TRBV28 and TRBJ2-3 gives the whole variable domain DVKVTQSSRYLVKRTGEKVFLECVQDMDHENMFWYRQDPGLGLRLIYFSYDVKMKEKGDIPEGYSVSREKKERFSLILESASTNQTSMYLCASSPMSGRAGADTQYFGPGTRLTVL.

This clonotype has only a few counts. V is TRBV3-1 and J is TRBJ2-1; D remains unclear. Germline V gene data show CDR1 as LGHDT and CDR2 as YNNKEL (reference sequence). The V end was cut by 6 bases, the J end by 6 bases, with 12 bases between. This CDR3 is built from 13 residues. The CDR3 region has the DNA TGTGCCAGCAGTTCGGACCCGCTCAATGAGCAGTTCTTC. Its protein product is CASSSDPLNEQFF.

This clonotype was detected many times. V gene TRBV20-1 combines with J gene TRBJ2-7, with D perhaps assigned TRBD1 or TRBD2 (6 bases each). V was shortened by 5 bases and J by 0 bases, with 14 bases between the two germline ends. The CDR3 extends over 14 amino acids. Germline V CDR1 and CDR2: DFQATT, SNEGSKA (reference sequence). CDR3 in DNA: TGCAGTGCTGCCGGGGGCCTTAGCTCCTACGAGCAGTACTTC. Residues: CSAAGGLSSYEQYF.